These T cell receptor beta chains were read from a single sample in a study of beta chain features in type 1 diabetes. Libraries were prepared by immunoSEQ multiplex PCR; TCRdb keeps only in-frame clonotypes and omits some of them. The data hold about 390,000 clones, with around 9.6% observed a single time. The sequencing sample was made of central memory CD4+ T cells from blood. These receptors were taken from a young man with type 1 diabetes. CDR3s include the opening cysteine and the closing phenylalanine or tryptophan. D genes are given only for firm matches. Clone size is stated in some rows and not others, as once, few, many or a class when expanded.

size: -; D: -; J: TRBJ1-4; V: TRBV4-3; CDR3: CASSPTGPYNEKLFF; DNA: TGCGCCAGCAGCCCCACGGGGCCCTATAATGAAAAACTGTTTTTT
size: -; D: TRBD1; J: TRBJ2-7; V: TRBV2; CDR3: CASSEGDSSYEQYF; DNA: TGTGCCAGCAGTGAAGGGGACAGCTCCTACGAGCAGTACTTC
size: -; D: -; J: TRBJ1-5; V: TRBV7-6; CDR3: CASSLADGEQPQHF; DNA: TGTGCCAGCAGCTTAGCGGACGGCGAACAGCCCCAGCATTTT
size: few; D: -; J: TRBJ1-1; V: TRBV11-2; CDR3: CASSLGLGENTEAFF; DNA: TGTGCCAGCAGCTTAGGACTGGGCGAGAACACTGAAGCTTTCTTT
size: -; D: TRBD2; J: TRBJ2-7; V: TRBV27; CDR3: CASSFSGSGTYYEQYF; DNA: TGTGCCAGCAGTTTTAGTGGGAGCGGGACGTACTACGAGCAGTACTTC
size: few; D: -; J: TRBJ2-3; V: TRBV7-9; CDR3: CASSSLPGSPDTDTQYF; DNA: TGTGCCAGCAGCTCTCTGCCGGGCTCTCCTGACACAGATACGCAGTATTTT
size: few; D: TRBD1; J: TRBJ2-7; V: TRBV11-3; CDR3: CASSSDRFPYEQYF; DNA: TGTGCCAGCAGCTCGGACAGGTTTCCCTACGAGCAGTACTTC
size: -; D: -; J: TRBJ2-7; V: TRBV7-7; CDR3: CASSSTLDGPPYF; DNA: TGTGCTAGCAGCTCCACTTTAGACGGACCGCCCTACTTC
size: few; D: -; J: TRBJ1-1; V: TRBV2; CDR3: CASSDQKMNTEAFF; DNA: TGTGCCAGCAGTGATCAGAAAATGAACACTGAAGCTTTCTTT
size: -; D: -; J: TRBJ2-1; V: TRBV5-1; CDR3: CASSLQGPNEQFF; DNA: TGTGCCAGCAGCTTGCAGGGCCCCAATGAGCAGTTCTTC
size: few; D: TRBD2; J: TRBJ2-4; V: TRBV7-9; CDR3: CASSPQIGGSSLAKNIQYF; DNA: TGTGCCAGCAGCCCCCAAATTGGCGGGAGTTCACTAGCCAAAAACATTCAGTACTTC
size: few; D: TRBD1; J: TRBJ2-3; V: TRBV11-2; CDR3: CASSQRQGGSGTQYF; DNA: TGTGCCAGCAGCCAACGACAGGGGGGTAGTGGTACGCAGTATTTT
size: -; D: -; J: TRBJ2-1; V: TRBV11-3; CDR3: CASSYQRVAGEQFF; DNA: TGTGCCAGCAGCTACCAAAGGGTAGCTGGTGAGCAGTTCTTC
size: -; D: TRBD1; J: TRBJ2-2; V: TRBV7-2; CDR3: CASSLSTGTGGRGELFF; DNA: TGTGCCAGCAGCTTAAGTACCGGGACAGGGGGACGGGGGGAGCTGTTTTTT
size: few; D: -; J: TRBJ1-5; V: TRBV19; CDR3: CASHLRGGGGQPQHF; DNA: TGTGCCAGTCACCTTAGGGGAGGGGGAGGACAGCCCCAGCATTTT
size: few; D: -; J: TRBJ1-4; V: TRBV5-1; CDR3: CASSSSTGGQEKLFF; DNA: TGCGCCAGCAGCTCTTCGACAGGTGGGCAGGAAAAACTGTTTTTT
size: few; D: -; J: TRBJ2-1; V: TRBV20-1; CDR3: CSAPRYNEQFF; DNA: TGCAGTGCTCCTAGGTACAATGAGCAGTTCTTC
size: -; D: -; J: TRBJ2-1; V: TRBV7-9; CDR3: CASSPGGLVYNEQFF; DNA: TGTGCCAGCAGCCCGGGGGGCCTAGTCTACAATGAGCAGTTCTTC
size: -; D: -; J: TRBJ2-7; V: TRBV5-4; CDR3: CASSLGPTTYEQYF; DNA: TGTGCCAGCAGCCTGGGACCGACGACCTACGAGCAGTACTTC
size: many; D: -; J: TRBJ2-2; V: TRBV27; CDR3: CASTPGAGVGTGELFF; DNA: TGTGCCAGCACCCCGGGGGCGGGAGTGGGGACCGGGGAGCTGTTTTTT
size: few; D: TRBD2; J: TRBJ2-7; V: TRBV29-1; CDR3: CSVMVGRSYEQYF; DNA: TGCAGCGTTATGGTCGGGAGGTCCTACGAGCAGTACTTC
size: few; D: TRBD1; J: TRBJ1-1; V: TRBV7-2; CDR3: CASSLDRGQSNTEAFF; DNA: TGTGCCAGCAGCTTAGATCGGGGACAGTCGAACACTGAAGCTTTCTTT
size: few; D: TRBD1; J: TRBJ1-1; V: TRBV4-1; CDR3: CASSPRQGAELKLAFF; DNA: TGCGCCAGCAGCCCGCGACAGGGGGCAGAACTGAAGCTAGCTTTCTTT
size: once; D: TRBD1; J: TRBJ1-2; V: TRBV6-5; CDR3: CASSYDLGQDAYGYTF; DNA: TGTGCCAGCAGTTACGATTTAGGACAGGACGCCTATGGCTACACCTTC
size: few; D: TRBD1; J: TRBJ2-5; V: TRBV29-1; CDR3: CSGGATGGTQYF; DNA: TGCAGCGGTGGGGCGACAGGGGGGACCCAGTACTTC
size: -; D: -; J: TRBJ2-2; V: TRBV5-4; CDR3: CASRTVTGELFF; DNA: TGTGCCAGCAGAACCGTTACCGGGGAGCTGTTTTTT
size: many; D: -; J: TRBJ2-3; V: TRBV5-1; CDR3: CASSLRLEGTDTQYF; DNA: TGCGCCAGCAGCTTGAGACTGGAGGGCACAGATACGCAGTATTTT
size: -; D: -; J: TRBJ2-5; V: TRBV6-6; CDR3: CASEGGIPQYF; DNA: TGTGCCAGTGAGGGGGGGATACCCCAGTACTTC
size: -; D: -; J: TRBJ1-3; V: TRBV18; CDR3: CASSPSGRGDTIYF; DNA: TGTGCCAGCTCACCATCCGGGAGGGGAGACACCATATATTTT
size: -; D: -; J: TRBJ2-7; V: TRBV6-1; CDR3: CASSREGVGEQYF; DNA: TGTGCCAGCAGCCGTGAAGGGGTTGGGGAGCAGTACTTC
size: -; D: TRBD1; J: TRBJ2-6; V: TRBV5-1; CDR3: CASSFTGAGANVLTF; DNA: TGCGCCAGCAGCTTCACAGGGGCTGGGGCCAACGTCCTGACTTTC
size: -; D: TRBD1; J: TRBJ2-7; V: TRBV5-1; CDR3: CASSVDRDHYEQYF; DNA: TGCGCCAGCAGCGTAGACAGGGACCACTACGAGCAGTACTTC
size: -; D: -; J: TRBJ2-5; V: TRBV7-2; CDR3: CASSPFSEETQYF; DNA: TGTGCCAGCAGCCCGTTCAGCGAGGAGACCCAGTACTTC
size: -; D: -; J: TRBJ1-3; V: TRBV6-5; CDR3: CASSSRTAFSGNTIYF; DNA: TGTGCCAGCAGTTCCCGGACGGCTTTCTCTGGAAACACCATATATTTT
size: many; D: -; J: TRBJ2-3; V: TRBV18; CDR3: CASSFSTDTQYF; DNA: TGTGCCAGCTCCTTTAGCACAGATACGCAGTATTTT
size: many; D: -; J: TRBJ2-1; V: TRBV18; CDR3: CASSPSPGENEQFF; DNA: TGTGCCAGCTCACCTTCCCCGGGGGAAAATGAGCAGTTCTTC
size: few; D: TRBD2; J: TRBJ2-5; V: TRBV12-5; CDR3: CASGSGLAGGSETQYF; DNA: TGTGCTAGTGGTTCGGGACTAGCGGGAGGTAGCGAGACCCAGTACTTC
size: -; D: -; J: TRBJ2-5; V: TRBV28; CDR3: CASSRQPQETQYF; DNA: TGTGCCAGCAGTCGACAGCCCCAAGAGACCCAGTACTTC
size: few; D: -; J: TRBJ2-1; V: TRBV28; CDR3: CASSSPTSFNEQFF; DNA: TGTGCCAGCAGTTCACCTACTAGCTTCAATGAGCAGTTCTTC
size: few; D: TRBD1; J: TRBJ2-7; V: TRBV11-2; CDR3: CASSLVSEGGGQYF; DNA: TGTGCCAGCAGCTTAGTGTCTGAAGGGGGCGGCCAGTACTTC
size: -; D: TRBD1; J: TRBJ1-5; V: TRBV5-4; CDR3: CASSRDRETRRNQPQHF; DNA: TGTGCCAGCAGCAGGGACAGGGAAACGAGGCGCAATCAGCCCCAGCATTTT
size: few; D: TRBD2; J: TRBJ2-5; V: TRBV2; CDR3: CASTESAGGSQETQYF; DNA: TGTGCCAGCACCGAAAGTGCGGGAGGGAGCCAAGAGACCCAGTACTTC